This entry lists 26 T cell receptor beta chains sequenced from one sample in a study of graft-versus-host responses after intestinal transplantation. The protocol was immunoSEQ multiplex PCR, while the TCRdb copy is restricted to in-frame clones and leaves out a portion. The sample lists 100,000 or so clones; 92% were seen once. These receptors' targets are unknown. Sequencing was performed on unstimulated CD4+ T cells sorted from spleen or lymph node cells, taken before intestinal transplant. Source of these receptors: a human donor who received an intestinal transplant.

This clone is a singleton in its sample. The chain joins TRBV7-9 to TRBJ2-5; D might be TRBD1 (6 bases). Trimming stripped 5 bases from V and 5 bases from J, with 15 bases between. Per the germline V gene, CDR1 is SEHNR and CDR2 is FQNEAQ (reference sequence). This CDR3 region has 14 residues. The chain's CDR3 is CASSQVSRGETQYF. CDR3 in DNA: TGTGCCAGCAGCCAGGTGTCCAGGGGCGAGACCCAGTACTTC.

This chain joins TRBV5-4 and TRBJ2-7, with 7 positions matching TRBD2. The CDR3 spans 16 residues. Germline lookup yields CDR1 SGHNT and CDR2 YYREEE (reference sequence). The V segment lost 0 bases and the J segment 0 bases; nucleotides outside the gene matches: 6. The CDR3 is CASSLGTGLSSYEQYF. The CDR3 region has the DNA TGTGCCAGCAGCTTGGGAACGGGACTAAGCTCCTACGAGCAGTACTTC.

The V call is TRBV6-5, the J call TRBJ2-3; the match to TRBD1 covers 10 bases. This CDR3 has 13 amino acids. Germline V gene lookup returns CDR1 MNHEY and CDR2 SVGAGI. V gave up 8 bases and J gave up 6 bases; unmatched junction bases: 5. In DNA form, the CDR3 reads TGTGCCAGCCAGGACAGGGGGGCGGATACGCAGTATTTT. This codes for CASQDRGADTQYF.

The genes are TRBV5-4 and TRBJ2-7; 12 bases match TRBD2. CDR1 and CDR2 from the germline V gene are SGHNT and YYREEE (reference sequence). The V gene end was trimmed by 4 bases and the J gene end by 5 bases; junction bases not matched to a gene: 10. The CDR3 has 16 amino acids. The CDR3 sequence: CASSEKLAGGPDEQYF. The DNA for the CDR3 is TGTGCCAGCAGCGAAAAGCTAGCGGGAGGGCCTGACGAGCAGTACTTC.

V is TRBV27 and J is TRBJ2-4; D not certain. The V end lost 0 bases, the J end lost 1 base, and 4 bases lay between the germline ends. CDR3 length: 14 amino acids. Germline CDR1 and CDR2: MNHEY and SMNVEV (reference sequence). The CDR3 DNA reads TGTGCCAGCAGTTTATCCAGGGCCAAAAACATTCAGTACTTC. It translates to CASSLSRAKNIQYF.

The gene calls are TRBV4-1 and TRBJ2-5, with 9 bases lining up with TRBD1. There are 19 residues in the CDR3. Germline lookup yields CDR1 MGHRA and CDR2 YSYEKL. With V trimmed by 3 bases and J by 2 bases, 16 bases remained unmatched. In DNA, the CDR3 is TGCGCCAGCAGCCAGGGGTACGGGTGGGACAGGGATCGTCAAGAGACCCAGTACTTC. Its protein product is CASSQGYGWDRDRQETQYF.

This chain uses TRBV5-6 with TRBJ1-2; D gene uncertain. The CDR3 loop spans 18 amino acids. Trimming cost V 1 base and J 2 bases, with 21 bases left between them. Germline lookup yields CDR1 SGHDT and CDR2 YYEEEE. CDR3 sequence reads: CASSLYGSRGGFNYGYTF. DNA for the CDR3: TGTGCCAGCAGCTTGTATGGATCCCGGGGAGGTTTCAACTATGGCTACACCTTC. The whole variable domain, filled in from reference TRBV5-6 and TRBJ1-2, reads DAGVTQSPTHLIKTRGQQVTLRCSPKSGHDTVSWYQQALGQGPQFIFQYYEEEERQRGNFPDRFSGHQFPNYSSELNVNALLLGDSALYLCASSLYGSRGGFNYGYTFGSGTRLTVV.

The rearrangement joins TRBV5-1 to TRBJ2-1; the D is unclear. The CDR3 consists of 13 residues. Trimming removed 4 bases at V and 8 bases at J, with 13 bases between. Germline V gene lookup returns CDR1 SGHRS and CDR2 YFSETQ. In DNA form, the CDR3 reads TGCGCCAGCAGCGGCCCGACTTTGGATGAGCAGTTCTTC. This translates into CASSGPTLDEQFF.

This clone was picked up one time. This rearrangement joins TRBV5-6 to TRBJ1-2; 8 bases are shared with TRBD1. Germline V gives CDR1 SGHDT, CDR2 YYEEEE. Unmatched junction bases numbered 15, after V lost 5 bases and J lost 6 bases. The CDR3 is 16 amino acids. CDR3: CASSQRGPRGQDGYTF. The CDR3 DNA sequence: TGTGCCAGCAGTCAGAGGGGACCCAGGGGGCAAGATGGCTACACCTTC.

V usage is TRBV2 and J usage is TRBJ2-7; 9 bases align to TRBD1. CDR3 size: 16 residues. The V segment lost 6 bases and the J segment 5 bases; nucleotides outside the gene matches: 14. The germline V gene encodes CDR1 SNHLY and CDR2 FYNNEI. CDR3 DNA: TGTGCCAGCAGGAACCCTACCGGGACAGGGTTCGACGAGCAGTACTTC. It specifies CASRNPTGTGFDEQYF.

The rearrangement joins TRBV5-4 to TRBJ2-5; 12 bases fit TRBD2. CDR3 length: 16 residues. Germline V gene lookup returns CDR1 SGHNT and CDR2 YYREEE (reference sequence). The junction had 7 bases not matched to a gene; V was cut back by 3 bases and J by 4 bases. CDR3 region: CASSSSGGAWGETQYF. CDR3 DNA: TGTGCCAGCAGCTCTAGCGGGGGGGCATGGGGAGAGACCCAGTACTTC. Combining the CDR3 with reference TRBV5-4 and TRBJ2-5 gives the whole variable domain ETGVTQSPTHLIKTRGQQVTLRCSSQSGHNTVSWYQQALGQGPQFIFQYYREEENGRGNFPPRFSGLQFPNYSSELNVNALELDDSALYLCASSSSGGAWGETQYFGPGTRLLVL.

The gene calls are TRBV5-6 and TRBJ2-7, with 7 bases aligning to TRBD1. Germline-derived CDR1 and CDR2 are SGHDT and YYEEEE. The CDR3 has 13 amino acids. With V trimmed by 3 bases and J by 0 bases, 0 bases remained unmatched. The CDR3 is CASSWDSSYEQYF. CDR3 nucleotide sequence: TGTGCCAGCAGCTGGGACAGCTCCTACGAGCAGTACTTC.

The chain is built from TRBV30 and TRBJ2-7; 12 nucleotides line up with TRBD2. CDR3 length equals 16 residues. Germline loops: CDR1 GTSNPN, CDR2 SVGIG (reference sequence). With V trimmed by 2 bases and J by 2 bases, 7 bases remained unmatched. The CDR3 nucleotides are TGTGCCTGGAGTCCCTCTCGGACTAGCGGGACCTACGAGCAGTACTTC. Its translation: CAWSPSRTSGTYEQYF.

V and J are TRBV5-4 and TRBJ2-1, with TRBD2 identical over 7 bases. CDR3 size: 16 residues. The junction had 14 bases not matched to a gene; V was cut back by 4 bases and J by 7 bases. CDR1 and CDR2 (germline): SGHNT, YYREEE (reference sequence). The DNA for the CDR3 is TGTGCCAGCAGCCGGTTAGCCGGGACTACCTTTAATGAGCAGTTCTTC. It yields the protein CASSRLAGTTFNEQFF.

CDR3 coding DNA: TGTGCCAGCAGCTTCTGGCCAGTCTCCTACAATGAGCAGTTCTTC. Protein sequence: CASSFWPVSYNEQFF. The chain is built from TRBV5-6 and TRBJ2-1; D gene unclear. Trimming took off 2 bases at V and 0 bases at J, with 9 bases between the two ends. In germline, CDR1 is SGHDT, CDR2 YYEEEE. The CDR3 is 15 amino acids.

This clone showed up just once. Distinct nucleotide sequences in the sample also encode this CDR3. This sequence joins TRBV7-2 and TRBJ2-5; D unresolved. The CDR3 loop spans 13 amino acids. Germline values: CDR1 SGHTA, CDR2 FQGNSA. V was cut by 5 bases and J by 1 base, with 8 bases left in between. CDR3 coding DNA: TGTGCCAGCAGCCGGAGTATCCAAGAGACCCAGTACTTC. It yields the protein CASSRSIQETQYF.

This rearrangement joins TRBV29-1 to TRBJ1-2; 10 bases are a match to TRBD1. V shed 6 bases, J shed 4 bases, and the junction held 8 bases outside the gene matches. The CDR3 runs 14 residues. The V gene's germline CDR1 is SQVTM and CDR2 ANQGSEA. DNA of the CDR3: TGCAGCGTGGGGGACAGGGGCGAGATCTATGGCTACACCTTC. This sequence encodes CSVGDRGEIYGYTF.

V usage is TRBV9 and J usage is TRBJ2-1; weak D call: TRBD2 (6 bases). The CDR3 is made up of 13 amino acids. V lost 2 bases and J 3 bases, leaving 6 bases between the germline ends. CDR1 and CDR2 (germline): SGDLS, YYNGEE. The CDR3 loop is CASSVDYYNEQFF. Here the CDR3 DNA reads TGTGCCAGCAGCGTGGACTACTACAATGAGCAGTTCTTC.

The gene calls are TRBV6-1 and TRBJ2-5, with D possibly matching TRBD1 (6 bases). Trimming removed 8 bases from V and 4 bases from J, with 14 bases in between. CDR1 is MNHNS, CDR2 SASEGT, per germline. The CDR3 covers 13 residues. The CDR3 DNA sequence: TGTGCCAGCGGTAGGGGGAGATTAGAGACCCAGTACTTC. Translation gives CASGRGRLETQYF.

In nucleotides, the CDR3 is TGTGCCAGTAGTGAAGGGACAGGGGGTGGTGAAGCTTTCTTT. It codes for CASSEGTGGGEAFF. The V gene is TRBV19, the J gene TRBJ1-1; TRBD1 matches 11 bases. CDR1 is LNHDA and CDR2 is SQIVND in the germline V gene (reference sequence). CDR3 length equals 14 residues. Losses at the gene ends were 5 bases for V and 7 bases for J; bases not matched to a gene: 6.

This clone has a handful of counts. V and J are TRBV6-1 and TRBJ1-1; D remains unclear. CDR1 is MNHNS and CDR2 is SASEGT in the germline V gene. CDR3 length: 10 amino acids. Trimming pared 3 bases from V and 11 bases from J, leaving 7 bases between. CDR3 DNA: TGTGCCAGCAGTGAGCGGAAGGCTTTCTTT. It encodes CASSERKAFF.

The chain recombines TRBV7-9 with TRBJ1-1, with 7 bases fitting TRBD1. The germline gives CDR1 SEHNR, CDR2 FQNEAQ (reference sequence). This CDR3 has 17 residues. The V and J ends lost 1 base and 3 bases, in that order; junction bases with no gene match: 11. CDR3 amino acids: CASSLGDREWGDTEAFF. The CDR3 DNA is TGTGCCAGCAGCTTAGGAGACAGGGAGTGGGGAGACACTGAAGCTTTCTTT.

The chain employs TRBV28 and TRBJ2-7, with D tentatively TRBD2 (6 bases). Germline loops: CDR1 MDHEN, CDR2 SYDVKM. Trimming removed 7 bases from V and 4 bases from J, with 20 bases in between. The CDR3 sequence is 15 residues long. The chain's CDR3 is CASTTGGAGLYEQYF. CDR3 nucleotides: TGTGCCAGCACCACTGGAGGAGCGGGTTTGTACGAGCAGTACTTC.

The chain carries TRBV4-3 and TRBJ1-2; TRBD1 is a possible D gene (6 bases). V was shortened by 0 bases and J by 8 bases, with 19 bases between the two germline ends. The V gene's germline CDR1 is LGHNA and CDR2 YSLEER. This CDR3 region has 16 residues. CDR3 in amino acids: CASSQERTLHQGGYTF. In DNA form, the CDR3 reads TGCGCCAGCAGCCAAGAACGGACTCTACACCAGGGGGGCTACACCTTC.

The chain employs TRBV9 and TRBJ1-3, with D maybe TRBD1 (5 bases). CDR3 length: 14 residues. Trimming left V 4 bases short and J 6 bases short, with 14 bases between. CDR1 is SGDLS, CDR2 YYNGEE, per germline. The CDR3 DNA follows: TGTGCCAGCAGCACCATGGACACTATAAACACCATATATTTT. Its protein product is CASSTMDTINTIYF. Full variable domain (rest looked up from reference TRBV9 and TRBJ1-3): DSGVTQTPKHLITATGQRVTLRCSPRSGDLSVYWYQQSLDQGLQFLIQYYNGEERAKGNILERFSAQQFPDLHSELNLSSLELGDSALYFCASSTMDTINTIYFGEGSWLTVV.

The V gene is TRBV6-5, the J gene TRBJ2-7, with D possibly TRBD1 on 6 matching bases. Germline values: CDR1 MNHEY, CDR2 SVGAGI. V dropped 0 bases and J dropped 0 bases, with 12 bases sitting between them. The CDR3 is 16 amino acids. CDR3 DNA: TGTGCCAGCAGTTACTCGAGGACAGCCCCCTCCTACGAGCAGTACTTC. As protein: CASSYSRTAPSYEQYF.